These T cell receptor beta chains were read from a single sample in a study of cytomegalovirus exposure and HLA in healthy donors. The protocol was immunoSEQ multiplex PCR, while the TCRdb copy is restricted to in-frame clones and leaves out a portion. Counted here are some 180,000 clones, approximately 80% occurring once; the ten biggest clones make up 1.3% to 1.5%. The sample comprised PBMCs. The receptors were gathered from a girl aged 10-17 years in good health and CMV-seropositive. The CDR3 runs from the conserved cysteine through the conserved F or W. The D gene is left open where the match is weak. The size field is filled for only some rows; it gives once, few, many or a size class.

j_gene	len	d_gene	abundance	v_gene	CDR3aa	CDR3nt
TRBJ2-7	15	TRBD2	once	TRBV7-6	CASGLTSGSIYEQYF	TGTGCCAGCGGATTGACTAGCGGGAGTATCTACGAGCAGTACTTC
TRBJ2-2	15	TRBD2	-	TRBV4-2	CASSLSGTNTGELFF	TGTGCCAGCAGTCTGAGCGGGACGAACACCGGGGAGCTGTTTTTT
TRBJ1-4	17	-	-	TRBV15	CATSSRGSLFTNEKLFF	TGTGCCACCAGCAGCCGCGGCAGCTTGTTCACTAATGAAAAACTGTTTTTT
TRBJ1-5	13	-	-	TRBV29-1	CSVASYSNQPQHF	TGCAGCGTTGCCAGTTATAGCAATCAGCCCCAGCATTTT
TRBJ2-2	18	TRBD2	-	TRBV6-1	CASSEFTSGSGRTGELFF	TGTGCCAGCAGTGAATTCACTAGCGGGAGCGGGCGGACCGGGGAGCTGTTTTTT
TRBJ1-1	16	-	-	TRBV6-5	CASSYSTGGRDTEAFF	TGTGCCAGCAGTTACTCGACCGGGGGTAGGGACACTGAAGCTTTCTTT
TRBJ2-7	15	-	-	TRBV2	CASSERGRRVDEQYF	TGTGCCAGCAGTGAAAGGGGCAGGCGCGTTGACGAGCAGTACTTC
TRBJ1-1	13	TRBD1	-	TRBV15	CATSWDRWTEAFF	TGTGCCACCAGCTGGGACAGATGGACTGAAGCTTTCTTT
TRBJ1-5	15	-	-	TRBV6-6	CASSYKGFIDQPQHF	TGTGCCAGCAGTTACAAGGGGTTCATTGATCAGCCCCAGCATTTT
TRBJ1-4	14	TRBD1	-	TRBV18	CASSLGTENEKLFF	TGTGCCAGCTCACTAGGGACAGAAAATGAAAAACTGTTTTTT
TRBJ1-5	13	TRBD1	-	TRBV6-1	CASRGQGYQPQHF	TGTGCCTCCCGGGGACAGGGTTATCAGCCCCAGCATTTT
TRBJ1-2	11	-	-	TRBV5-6	CASSPGYGYTF	TGTGCCAGCAGCCCAGGGTATGGCTACACCTTC
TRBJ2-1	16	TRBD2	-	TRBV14	CASSDDGLAGGNEQFF	TGTGCCAGCAGCGATGACGGACTAGCGGGAGGAAATGAGCAGTTCTTC
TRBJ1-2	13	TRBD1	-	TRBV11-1	CASSSDRGFGYTF	TGTGCCAGCAGTTCGGACAGGGGCTTTGGCTACACCTTC
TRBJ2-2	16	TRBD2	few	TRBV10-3	CAISDQGLANTGELFF	TGTGCCATCAGTGATCAGGGACTAGCGAACACCGGGGAGCTGTTTTTT
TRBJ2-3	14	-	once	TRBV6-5	CASTPGDNTDTQYF	TGTGCCAGCACCCCCGGGGACAACACAGATACGCAGTATTTT
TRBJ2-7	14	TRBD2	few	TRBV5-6	CASSKAGGPYEQYF	TGTGCCAGCAGCAAGGCGGGAGGGCCCTACGAGCAGTACTTC
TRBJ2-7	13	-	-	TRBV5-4	CASSLGQSYEQYF	TGTGCCAGCAGCTTGGGACAGTCCTACGAGCAGTACTTC
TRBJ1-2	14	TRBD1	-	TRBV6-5	CASSHRDRIYGYTF	TGTGCCAGCAGTCACCGGGACAGGATCTATGGCTACACCTTC
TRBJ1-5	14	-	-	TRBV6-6	CASKQGFSNQPQHF	TGTGCCAGTAAACAGGGCTTTAGCAATCAGCCCCAGCATTTT
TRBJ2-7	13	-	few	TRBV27	CASSLPGTYEQYF	TGTGCCAGCAGTTTGCCAGGGACCTACGAGCAGTACTTC
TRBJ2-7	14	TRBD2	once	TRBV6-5	CASSYGAGAYEQYF	TGTGCCAGCAGTTACGGAGCGGGAGCCTACGAGCAGTACTTC
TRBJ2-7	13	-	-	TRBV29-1	CSVEFRGEYEQYF	TGCAGCGTTGAATTCCGAGGAGAGTACGAGCAGTACTTC
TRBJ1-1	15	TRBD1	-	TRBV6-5	CASFGTVLGNTEAFF	TGTGCCAGCTTCGGGACAGTCCTGGGGAACACTGAAGCTTTCTTT
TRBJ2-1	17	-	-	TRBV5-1	CASSPTTGTLFYNEQFF	TGCGCCAGCAGCCCGACGACCGGGACTTTATTCTACAATGAGCAGTTCTTC
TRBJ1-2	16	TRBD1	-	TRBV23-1	CASSQSGQGANYGYTF	TGCGCCAGCAGTCAATCTGGACAGGGAGCTAACTATGGCTACACCTTC
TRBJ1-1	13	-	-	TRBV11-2	CASSQGLNTEAFF	TGTGCCAGCAGCCAGGGCCTCAACACTGAAGCTTTCTTT
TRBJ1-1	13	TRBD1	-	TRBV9	CASSTRTGTEDFF	TGTGCCAGCAGCACTCGGACAGGCACTGAAGATTTCTTT
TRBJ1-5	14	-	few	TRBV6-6	CASSYFLLNQPQHF	TGTGCCAGCAGTTATTTCCTATTAAATCAGCCCCAGCATTTT
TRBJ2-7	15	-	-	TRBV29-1	CSVEDPSTRTGEQYF	TGCAGCGTTGAAGATCCCTCAACCCGAACAGGCGAGCAGTACTTC